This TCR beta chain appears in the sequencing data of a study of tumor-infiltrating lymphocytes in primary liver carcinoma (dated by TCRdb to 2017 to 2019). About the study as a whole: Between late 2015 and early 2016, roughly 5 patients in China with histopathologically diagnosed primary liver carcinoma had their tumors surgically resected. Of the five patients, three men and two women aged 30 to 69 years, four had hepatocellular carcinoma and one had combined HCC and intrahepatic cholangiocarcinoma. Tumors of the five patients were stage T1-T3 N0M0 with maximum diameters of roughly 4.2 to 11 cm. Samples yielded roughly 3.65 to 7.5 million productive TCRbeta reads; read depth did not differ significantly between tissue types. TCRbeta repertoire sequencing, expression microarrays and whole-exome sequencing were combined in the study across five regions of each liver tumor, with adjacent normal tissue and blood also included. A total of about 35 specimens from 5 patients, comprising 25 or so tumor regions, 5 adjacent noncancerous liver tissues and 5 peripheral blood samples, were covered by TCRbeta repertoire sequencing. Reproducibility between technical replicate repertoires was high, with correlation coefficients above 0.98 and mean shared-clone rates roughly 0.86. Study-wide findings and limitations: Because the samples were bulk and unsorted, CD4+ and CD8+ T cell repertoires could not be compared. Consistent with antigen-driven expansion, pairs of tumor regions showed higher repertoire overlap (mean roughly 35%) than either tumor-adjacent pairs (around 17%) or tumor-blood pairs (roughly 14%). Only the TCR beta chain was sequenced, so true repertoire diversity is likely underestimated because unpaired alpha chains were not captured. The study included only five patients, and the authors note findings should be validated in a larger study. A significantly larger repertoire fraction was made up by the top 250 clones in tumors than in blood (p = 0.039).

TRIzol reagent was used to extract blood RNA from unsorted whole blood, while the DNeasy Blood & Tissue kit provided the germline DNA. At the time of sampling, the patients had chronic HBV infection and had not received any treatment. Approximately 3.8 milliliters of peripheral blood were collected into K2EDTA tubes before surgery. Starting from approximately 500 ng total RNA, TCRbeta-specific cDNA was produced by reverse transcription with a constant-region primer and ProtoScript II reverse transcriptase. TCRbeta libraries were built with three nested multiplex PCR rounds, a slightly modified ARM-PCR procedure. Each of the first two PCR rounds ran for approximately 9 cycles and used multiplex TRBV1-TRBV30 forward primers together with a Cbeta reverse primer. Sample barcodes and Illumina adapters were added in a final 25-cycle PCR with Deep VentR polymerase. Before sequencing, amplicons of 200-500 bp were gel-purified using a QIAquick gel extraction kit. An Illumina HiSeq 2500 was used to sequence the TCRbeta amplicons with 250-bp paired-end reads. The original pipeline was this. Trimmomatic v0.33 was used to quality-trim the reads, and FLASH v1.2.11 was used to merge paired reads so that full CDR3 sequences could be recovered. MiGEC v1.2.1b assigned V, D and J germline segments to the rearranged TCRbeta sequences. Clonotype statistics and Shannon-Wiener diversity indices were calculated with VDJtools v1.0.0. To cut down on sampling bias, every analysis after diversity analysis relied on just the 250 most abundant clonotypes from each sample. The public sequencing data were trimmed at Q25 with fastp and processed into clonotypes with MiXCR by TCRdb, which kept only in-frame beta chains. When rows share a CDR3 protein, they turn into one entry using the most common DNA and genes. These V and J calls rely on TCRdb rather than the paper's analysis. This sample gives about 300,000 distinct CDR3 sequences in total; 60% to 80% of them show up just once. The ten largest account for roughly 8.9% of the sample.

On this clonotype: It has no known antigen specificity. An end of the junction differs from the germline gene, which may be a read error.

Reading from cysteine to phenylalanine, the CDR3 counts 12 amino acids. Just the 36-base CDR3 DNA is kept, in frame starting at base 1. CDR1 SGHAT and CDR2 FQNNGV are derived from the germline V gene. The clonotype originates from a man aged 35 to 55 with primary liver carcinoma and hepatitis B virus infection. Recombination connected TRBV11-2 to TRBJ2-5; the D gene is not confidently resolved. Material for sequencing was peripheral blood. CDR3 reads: CASCPNEEAQYF. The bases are TGTGCCAGCTGCCCAAATGAAGAGGCCCAGTACTTC.